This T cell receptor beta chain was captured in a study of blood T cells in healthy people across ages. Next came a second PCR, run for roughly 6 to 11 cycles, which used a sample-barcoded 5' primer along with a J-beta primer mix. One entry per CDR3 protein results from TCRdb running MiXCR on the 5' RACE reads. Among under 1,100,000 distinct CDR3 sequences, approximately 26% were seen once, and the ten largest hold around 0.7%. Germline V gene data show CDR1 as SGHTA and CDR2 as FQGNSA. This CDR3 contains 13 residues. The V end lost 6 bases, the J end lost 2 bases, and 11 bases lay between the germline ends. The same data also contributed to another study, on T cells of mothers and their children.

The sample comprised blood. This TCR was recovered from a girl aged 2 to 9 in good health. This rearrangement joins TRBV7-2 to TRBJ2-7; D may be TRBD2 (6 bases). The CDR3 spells CASRRDPAYEQYF. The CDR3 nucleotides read TGTGCCAGCAGGCGGGACCCCGCCTACGAGCAGTACTTC. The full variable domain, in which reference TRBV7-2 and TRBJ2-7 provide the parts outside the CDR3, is GAGVSQSPSNKVTEKGKDVELRCDPISGHTALYWYRQSLGQGLEFLIYFQGNSAPDKSGLPSDRFSAERTGGSVSTLTIQRTQQEDSAVYLCASRRDPAYEQYFGPGTRLTVT.